This T cell receptor (beta chain) was retrieved from a study of blood T cell repertoires in COVID-19. As for the study in general: The study drew acute and convalescent COVID-19 samples from the United States, Italy and Spain. PBMCs, B-cell-depleted T cells, or T cells were the source of the cDNA or gDNA that made up the material.

The CDR3 loop spans 14 amino acids. CDR1 is SGHNT and CDR2 is YENEEA in the germline V gene. Trimming cost V 6 bases and J 0 bases, with 11 bases left between them. Sequencing used immunoSEQ multiplex PCR; TCRdb keeps in-frame clones, though not all of them. The table lists approximately 150,000 clones, over 65% of them singletons, with roughly 4.8% in the top ten. The source material was peripheral blood. V gene TRBV11-3 combines with J gene TRBJ2-5; D unclear. The receptor comes from a human donor in a cohort sampled during active COVID-19. CDR3 coding DNA: TGTGCCAGCAGGGTAGAGAGATACCAAGAGACCCAGTACTTC. Amino acids: CASRVERYQETQYF. Based on the CDR3 plus reference TRBV11-3 and TRBJ2-5, the full variable domain is EAGVVQSPRYKIIEKKQPVAFWCNPISGHNTLYWYLQNLGQGPELLIRYENEEAVDDSQLPKDRFSAERLKGVDSTLKIQPAELGDSAVYLCASRVERYQETQYFGPGTRLLVL.